The rows below give T cell receptor beta chains drawn from one sample of a study of OX40 agonist ivuxolimab in advanced cancers. The assay was immunoSEQ multiplex PCR, and TCRdb's table has in-frame clones only and misses some. The sample shows roughly 75,000 clones, roughly nine tenths of them seen only once. This specimen consisted of CD4+ or CD8+ T cells sorted from blood, obtained in a trial of the OX40 agonist ivuxolimab. Receptor source: an adult with an advanced solid tumor such as melanoma, head and neck, liver or kidney cancer. The CDR3 runs from the conserved cysteine through the conserved F or W. Fields, in order: J gene, V gene, D gene, clone size, CDR3 DNA, CDR3 protein. D genes are given only for firm matches. The size entry is marked missing in some rows and otherwise reads once, few, many or a size class.

TRBJ2-1 | TRBV20-1 | - | - | TGCAGTGCTAGAGGGGGGGATAAACAGTTCTTC | CSARGGDKQFF
TRBJ1-6 | TRBV2 | - | - | TGTGCCAGCAGTCAGTACAGGGAGAATTCACCCCTCCACTTT | CASSQYRENSPLHF
TRBJ2-3 | TRBV5-6 | TRBD1 | - | TGTGCCAGCAGCTTGGATCCGGGACAGGGGTATACGCAGTATTTT | CASSLDPGQGYTQYF
TRBJ1-5 | TRBV19 | TRBD1 | - | TGTGCCAGTAATGACAGGGATAGCAATCAGCCCCAGCATTTT | CASNDRDSNQPQHF
TRBJ2-2 | TRBV5-4 | - | - | TGTGCCAGCACCCCCATGAGGGCCACCGGGGAGCTGTTTTTT | CASTPMRATGELFF
TRBJ2-1 | TRBV7-6 | TRBD2 | - | TGTGCCAGCAGCCCCAGCGGGGGGGCTGGCGATGAGCAGTTCTTC | CASSPSGGAGDEQFF
TRBJ1-1 | TRBV27 | - | - | TGTGCCAGCAGTGTAAGGGGGGTGAACACTGAAGCTTTCTTT | CASSVRGVNTEAFF
TRBJ1-4 | TRBV6-5 | TRBD1 | - | TGTGCCAGCAGCCCGACAGGGGGGAATGAAAAACTGTTTTTT | CASSPTGGNEKLFF
TRBJ2-1 | TRBV18 | - | - | TGTGCCAGCTGCAGAAACGGCGACTACAATGAGCAGTTCTTC | CASCRNGDYNEQFF
TRBJ2-2 | TRBV5-4 | - | - | TGTGCCAGCAGCTCGAGAAAGCGGACGAACACCGGGGAGCTGTTTTTT | CASSSRKRTNTGELFF
TRBJ2-3 | TRBV6-5 | TRBD2 | - | TGTGCCAGCCGCAGCGGGAGTTTCCCAGATACGCAGTATTTT | CASRSGSFPDTQYF
TRBJ1-5 | TRBV14 | - | - | TGTGCCAGCAGCCAAGTCGTCAGACATAGCAATCAGCCCCAGCATTTT | CASSQVVRHSNQPQHF
TRBJ1-6 | TRBV4-2 | - | - | TGTGCCAGCAGCTTTGGGGCGATGGATTCACCCCTCCACTTT | CASSFGAMDSPLHF
TRBJ2-7 | TRBV28 | TRBD2 | - | TGTGCCAGCAGTTTTGCGGACACTAGCGGGGGGCCCTACGAGCAGTACTTC | CASSFADTSGGPYEQYF
TRBJ2-1 | TRBV6-5 | - | once | TGTGCCAGCAGTTACGGCGGTGGGCGGCACAATGAGCAGTTCTTC | CASSYGGGRHNEQFF
TRBJ2-7 | TRBV7-2 | TRBD1 | - | TGTGCCAGCAGCTTTACCGGGACAGAAGGCTCCGAGCAGTACTTC | CASSFTGTEGSEQYF
TRBJ2-5 | TRBV5-8 | - | - | TGTGCCAGCAGCTTGGGTGGCTCGACCTACCAAGAGACCCAGTACTTC | CASSLGGSTYQETQYF
TRBJ2-3 | TRBV5-6 | TRBD1 | - | TGTGCCAGCAGTTCTATCCGGACAGGAATTCTACTTGACACAGATACGCAGTATTTT | CASSSIRTGILLDTDTQYF
TRBJ2-5 | TRBV7-9 | - | - | TGTGCCAGCAGCTTAGCGAACCGCCAAGAGACCCAGTACTTC | CASSLANRQETQYF
TRBJ2-5 | TRBV9 | TRBD2 | - | TGTGCCAGCAGCGTATTCGGACTAGCTGGAGAGACCCAGTACTTC | CASSVFGLAGETQYF
TRBJ2-1 | TRBV10-2 | TRBD2 | - | TGCGCCAGCAGGATGCGGGAGCGCGACTACAATGAGCAGTTCTTC | CASRMRERDYNEQFF
TRBJ1-3 | TRBV4-1 | - | - | TGCGCCAGCAGCCAAGCCTGGCTGATAGGTGGAAACACCATATATTTT | CASSQAWLIGGNTIYF
TRBJ1-6 | TRBV5-1 | - | - | TGCGCCAGCAGCTTGGAGGAGGCCAGGGTCCCTTATAATTCACCCCTCCACTTT | CASSLEEARVPYNSPLHF
TRBJ1-2 | TRBV30 | - | - | TGTGCCTGGAGTGTGGGCGTATGGGGCAGGGGAAACTCCGGCTACACCTTC | CAWSVGVWGRGNSGYTF
TRBJ2-1 | TRBV6-1 | - | - | TGTGCCAGCTCAGGGGCTATATACAATGAGCAGTTCTTC | CASSGAIYNEQFF
TRBJ2-6 | TRBV27 | - | - | TGTGCCAGCAGTTTATATTGGGGGATGAGCTCTGGGGCCAACGTCCTGACTTTC | CASSLYWGMSSGANVLTF
TRBJ1-5 | TRBV6-1 | - | - | TGTGCCAGCAGTTATACCTCGGGGCAGCCCCAGCATTTT | CASSYTSGQPQHF
TRBJ1-6 | TRBV5-1 | TRBD1 | once | TGCGCCAGCAGCTTTACAGGGGCCAATTCACCCCTCCACTTT | CASSFTGANSPLHF
TRBJ2-2 | TRBV11-3 | - | - | TGTGCCAGCAGCTTAACTTGGAACGAGGGGACCGGGGAGCTGTTTTTT | CASSLTWNEGTGELFF
TRBJ1-1 | TRBV7-9 | - | few | TGTGCCAGCAGCTTAGAGGAGGCCGAAGCTTTCTTT | CASSLEEAEAFF
TRBJ2-1 | TRBV30 | - | - | TGTGCCTGGATTGCCGATATCTCCTACAATGAGCAGTTCTTC | CAWIADISYNEQFF
TRBJ1-1 | TRBV21-1 | - | - | TGTGCCAGCAGCCCCCTGGTGAGGGGGCGGTGGACTGAAGCTTTCTTT | CASSPLVRGRWTEAFF
TRBJ1-2 | TRBV25-1 | - | - | TGTGCCAGCAGTGAATATATAAAGGCAGGGAGAAGAGGCTACACCTTC | CASSEYIKAGRRGYTF
TRBJ1-2 | TRBV5-1 | - | - | TGCGCCAGCAGCCGTTTCGCCCCGGAACTCTATGGCTACACCTTC | CASSRFAPELYGYTF
TRBJ1-1 | TRBV7-7 | - | - | TGTGCCAGCAGTCCTGGTCTGAACACTGAAGCTTTCTTT | CASSPGLNTEAFF
TRBJ2-2 | TRBV29-1 | - | - | TGCAGCGTTTCCAGGGGCGACGGGGAGCTGTTTTTT | CSVSRGDGELFF
TRBJ1-1 | TRBV7-9 | TRBD1 | - | TGTGCCAGCAGCCTCGACAGGGCCTCCACTGAAGCTTTCTTT | CASSLDRASTEAFF
TRBJ1-1 | TRBV2 | - | - | TGTGCCAGCAGGGACAGATACACTGAAGCTTTCTTT | CASRDRYTEAFF
TRBJ1-3 | TRBV7-9 | - | - | TGTGCCAGCAGCCATAGCCGGGGGCCCTCTGGAAACACCATATATTTT | CASSHSRGPSGNTIYF
TRBJ1-6 | TRBV7-8 | - | once | TGTGCCAGCCGTCGGGGCCAGGGAAGTTCACCCCTCCACTTT | CASRRGQGSSPLHF
TRBJ2-7 | TRBV6-5 | TRBD1 | - | TGTGCCAGCAGGAGAGACAGGGTCACCTACGAGCAGTACTTC | CASRRDRVTYEQYF
TRBJ2-5 | TRBV19 | - | - | TGTGCCAGTAGTATAGGAGGAGAGACCCAGTACTTC | CASSIGGETQYF
TRBJ1-2 | TRBV7-9 | - | - | TGTGCCAGCAGCTTCCCGAGGGATGGCTACACCTTC | CASSFPRDGYTF
TRBJ1-4 | TRBV7-2 | - | - | TGTGCCAGCAGCTTTAGGCGGGGGTTGGGTATGGAAAAACTGTTTTTT | CASSFRRGLGMEKLFF
TRBJ1-2 | TRBV4-3 | - | few | TGCGCCAGCAGCCAAGATAGGGACATGGGCGGCTACACCTTC | CASSQDRDMGGYTF
TRBJ2-3 | TRBV9 | - | - | TGTGCCAGCAGCGTAGGGGGACCTGCTTTTGATACGCAGTATTTT | CASSVGGPAFDTQYF
TRBJ1-2 | TRBV4-1 | - | few | TGCGCCAGCAGCCCCATCCCCGGGAGGTCACACGGCTACACCTTC | CASSPIPGRSHGYTF
TRBJ1-1 | TRBV6-1 | - | - | TGTGCCAGCAGCCTCGGGGGGGCCCTGGACACTGAAGCTTTCTTT | CASSLGGALDTEAFF
TRBJ2-7 | TRBV7-9 | - | few | TGTGCCAGCAGCCCCTATTCGGGGAAAACCTACGAGCAGTACTTC | CASSPYSGKTYEQYF
TRBJ2-2 | TRBV5-6 | TRBD1 | - | TGTGCCAGCAGCTTGTGGGGACAGCCTAACACCGGGGAGCTGTTTTTT | CASSLWGQPNTGELFF